This T cell receptor (beta chain) was sequenced in a study of T cells in severe cutaneous drug reactions. Study details: Only probable or definite SJS/TEN or DRESS cases by RegiSCAR were enrolled. Overall study findings and caveats: A public TCRbeta CDR3 appeared in all seven CBZ-SJS/TEN blister samples, averaging about 15%.

The donors had carbamazepine-induced Stevens-Johnson syndrome or toxic epidermal necrolysis. Comment on this clonotype: Its antigen is not known.

TCR subtype-specific primers in iRepertoire multiplex PCR prepared libraries for bulk and single-cell sequencing. Bulk TCR beta libraries: multiplex PCR with V-, D- and J-region primers. TCRdb reanalyzed the multiplex PCR reads and collapses them to one entry per CDR3 protein, without DNA. This sample contains around 20,000 distinct CDR3 sequences. The receptor was derived from a human donor with toxic epidermal necrolysis, a severe cutaneous drug reaction. Sequencing input: PBMCs.

The CDR3 is CASSIAGSSGNTIYF. J is TRBJ1-3 and V is TRBV19; TCRdb indicates TRBD1, and absent DNA this call remains unverified. Germline V lookup: CDR1 LNHDA, CDR2 SQIVND (reference sequence). This CDR3 contains 15 residues. Full variable domain (rest looked up from reference TRBV19 and TRBJ1-3): DGGITQSPKYLFRKEGQNVTLSCEQNLNHDAMYWYRQDPGQGLRLIYYSQIVNDFQKGDIAEGYSVSREKKESFPLTVTSAQKNPTAFYLCASSIAGSSGNTIYFGEGSWLTVV.